This T cell receptor beta chain was sequenced during a study of regulatory T cells in long-lasting Graves disease. This clonotype was detected only a few times. Building the TCR beta libraries relied on iRepertoire HTBI primers, and CDR3 regions underwent Arm-PCR. TCRdb analysed the multiplex PCR reads with MiXCR anew, one entry per CDR3 protein. The sample records a few hundred thousand distinct CDR3 sequences, 23% being singletons. The time point is: persistent/refractory GD, antithyroid drugs over 5 years with positive TRAb. PBMC RNA served as the TCR library source. The CDR3 spans 14 residues. Per germline, CDR1 MGHRA and CDR2 YSYEKL. The V gene lost 4 bases and the J gene lost 4 bases, with 13 bases spanning the gap.

The sequenced sample was peripheral blood mononuclear cells (PBMCs), obtained when the disease was refractory, from a patient treated with antithyroid drugs. The sequence was collected from a female donor with Graves disease. This sequence joins TRBV4-1 and TRBJ1-2, with D tentatively TRBD1 (5 bases). The CDR3 sequence: CASSPPSGGYGYTF. The CDR3 DNA is TGCGCCAGCAGCCCCCCGTCCGGGGGCTATGGCTACACCTTC.